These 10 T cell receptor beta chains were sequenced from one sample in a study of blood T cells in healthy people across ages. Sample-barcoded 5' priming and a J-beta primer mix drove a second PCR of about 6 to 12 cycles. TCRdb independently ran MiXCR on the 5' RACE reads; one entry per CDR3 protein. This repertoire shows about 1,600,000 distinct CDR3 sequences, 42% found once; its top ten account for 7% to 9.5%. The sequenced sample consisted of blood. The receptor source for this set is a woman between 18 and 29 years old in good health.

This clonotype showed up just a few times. The CDR3 sequence is CAITGTVVDTQYF. The CDR3 nucleotides read TGTGCCATCACCGGGACAGTCGTAGATACGCAGTATTTT. The V and J genes are TRBV10-3 and TRBJ2-3, with 7 bases matching TRBD1. Trimming at V came to 7 bases and at J to 5 bases, leaving 6 bases not matched to a gene. Germline-derived CDR1 and CDR2 are ENHRY and SYGVKD. This CDR3 is 13 amino acids long.

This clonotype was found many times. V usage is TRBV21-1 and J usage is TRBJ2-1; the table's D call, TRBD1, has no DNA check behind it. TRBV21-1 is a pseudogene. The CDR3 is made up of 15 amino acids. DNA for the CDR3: TGTGCCAGCAGGCCCGGGACAGGGGGCCCGAATGAGCAGTTCTTC. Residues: CASRPGTGGPNEQFF.

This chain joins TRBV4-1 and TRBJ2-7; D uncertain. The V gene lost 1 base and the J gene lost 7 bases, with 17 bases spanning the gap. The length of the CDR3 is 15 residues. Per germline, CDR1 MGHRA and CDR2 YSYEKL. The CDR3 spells CASSQGDRVGWEQYF. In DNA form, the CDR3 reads TGCGCCAGCAGCCAAGGAGACCGAGTGGGTTGGGAGCAGTACTTC.

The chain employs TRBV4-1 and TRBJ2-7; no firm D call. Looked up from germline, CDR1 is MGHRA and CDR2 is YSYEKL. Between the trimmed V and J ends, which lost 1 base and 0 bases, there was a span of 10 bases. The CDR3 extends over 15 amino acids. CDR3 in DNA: TGCGCCAGCAGCCAAGTCCTTAGGAGCTCCTACGAGCAGTACTTC. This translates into CASSQVLRSSYEQYF.

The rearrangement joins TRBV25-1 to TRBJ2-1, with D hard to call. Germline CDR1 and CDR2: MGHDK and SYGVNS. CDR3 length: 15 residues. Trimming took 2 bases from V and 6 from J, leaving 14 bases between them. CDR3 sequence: CASSEGLTNFNEQFF. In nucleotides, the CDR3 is TGTGCCAGCAGTGAAGGTCTTACAAACTTCAATGAGCAGTTCTTC.

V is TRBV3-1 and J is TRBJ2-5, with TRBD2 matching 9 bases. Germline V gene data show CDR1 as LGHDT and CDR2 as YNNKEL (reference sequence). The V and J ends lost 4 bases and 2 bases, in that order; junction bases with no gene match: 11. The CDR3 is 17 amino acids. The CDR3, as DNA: TGTGCCAGCAGCCGTTATTATAGCGGGGGCGCTCAAGAGACCCAGTACTTC. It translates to CASSRYYSGGAQETQYF.

CDR3 sequence (DNA): TGTGCCAGCAGTGAGGGAGACAGGGGGCGGCAGCCCCAGCATTTT. Translation gives CASSEGDRGRQPQHF. This chain connects TRBV2 to TRBJ1-5; 10 bases are shared with TRBD1. Germline V gene sequence: CDR1 SNHLY, CDR2 FYNNEI. J was trimmed by 7 bases and V by 3 bases; bases with no gene match: 6. The CDR3 totals 15 residues.

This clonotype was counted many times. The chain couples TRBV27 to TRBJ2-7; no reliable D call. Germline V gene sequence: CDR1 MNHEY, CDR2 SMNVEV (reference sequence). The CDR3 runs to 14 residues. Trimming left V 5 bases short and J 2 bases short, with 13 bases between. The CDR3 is CASSPFLEAYEQYF. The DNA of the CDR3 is TGTGCCAGCAGTCCCTTTTTAGAAGCCTACGAGCAGTACTTC.

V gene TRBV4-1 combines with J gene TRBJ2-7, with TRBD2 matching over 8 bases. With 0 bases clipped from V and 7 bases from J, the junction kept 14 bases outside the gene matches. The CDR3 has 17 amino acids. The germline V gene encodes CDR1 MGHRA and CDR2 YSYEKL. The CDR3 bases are TGCGCCAGCAGCCAAGATCGAGCGGGGGATTCCTACAATGAGCAGTACTTC. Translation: CASSQDRAGDSYNEQYF.

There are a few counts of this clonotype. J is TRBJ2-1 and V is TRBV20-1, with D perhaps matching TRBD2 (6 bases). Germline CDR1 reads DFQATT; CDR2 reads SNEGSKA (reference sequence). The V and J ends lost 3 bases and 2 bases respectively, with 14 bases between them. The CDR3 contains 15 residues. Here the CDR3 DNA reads TGCAGTGCTAGGGCGGCGGGGAAGGCCTACAATGAGCAGTTCTTC. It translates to CSARAAGKAYNEQFF.